This record concerns one T cell receptor beta chain sequence. V gave up 4 bases and J gave up 4 bases, with 11 bases separating them. CDR1 and CDR2 (germline): SGHRS, YFSETQ. The CDR3 runs to 13 residues. This specimen belongs to a study of blood T cell repertoires in COVID-19. Looking at the study overall: Sites in the United States, Italy and Spain provided acute and convalescent COVID-19 samples.

Under the authors' procedure: Reference gene primer amplification yielded estimated nucleated cell counts. TCRdb's copy holds only in-frame clones and misses some; the assay was immunoSEQ multiplex PCR. Clone size and the V and J calls come from that table; the DNA yielded D and trimming. Counted here are 50,000 to 65,000 clones, over 70% occurring once; the ten biggest clones make up 6.3%. This clonotype originated in a human donor in a cohort sampled during active COVID-19. Sequencing was done on a sample of peripheral blood. This chain uses TRBV5-1 with TRBJ1-2, with D possibly TRBD1 on 6 matching bases. The CDR3 DNA sequence: TGCGCCAGCAGCCCCGACAGGAGCTATGGCTACACCTTC. It encodes CASSPDRSYGYTF.